The 10 T cell receptor beta chains below all came from one sample that was sequenced in a study of blood T cell repertoires in COVID-19. Here immunoSEQ multiplex PCR was the method, and the copy in TCRdb shows in-frame clones only, minus some. In the table there are fewer than 400,000 clones, 92% of which are singletons. Sequenced sample: PBMCs or T cells enriched from blood (not recorded which). The origin of the receptors is a woman in her 30s who had recovered from COVID-19.

V usage is TRBV10-3 and J usage is TRBJ2-1; 13 bases are shared with TRBD2. The V segment lost 2 bases and the J segment 9 bases; nucleotides outside the gene matches: 4. Germline CDR1 and CDR2: ENHRY and SYGVKD. This CDR3 is 15 amino acids long. The CDR3 DNA follows: TGTGCCATCAGTGAGGAACTAGCGGGGGGGGCTGAGCAGTTCTTC. It is translated as CAISEELAGGAEQFF.

The chain employs TRBV5-1 and TRBJ2-4; D is perhaps TRBD1 (8 bases). Germline CDR1 SGHRS, CDR2 YFSETQ. CDR3 length: 16 amino acids. Trimming shortened V by 4 bases and J by 3 bases, and 17 bases separated the two germline ends. The CDR3, as DNA: TGCGCCAGCAGCCATGGACAGGGAGGGGGCAAAAACATTCAGTACTTC. The encoded protein is CASSHGQGGGKNIQYF.

The chain has TRBV7-9 and TRBJ1-2; a weak D match, TRBD1 (5 bases). This CDR3 has 15 residues. V was clipped by 5 bases and J by 4 bases, with 17 bases between them. The germline V gene encodes CDR1 SEHNR and CDR2 FQNEAQ (reference sequence). CDR3 residues: CASSPPGLASYGYTF. The CDR3 DNA reads TGTGCCAGCAGCCCCCCGGGACTCGCTTCCTATGGCTACACCTTC. The full variable domain, rest sourced from reference TRBV7-9 and TRBJ1-2, is DTGVSQNPRHKITKRGQNVTFRCDPISEHNRLYWYRQTLGQGPEFLTYFQNEAQLEKSRLLSDRFSAERPKGSFSTLEIQRTEQGDSAMYLCASSPPGLASYGYTFGSGTRLTVV.

This chain uses TRBV3-1 (or the pseudogene TRBV3-2) with TRBJ1-3; TRBD1 aligns across 8 bases. In germline, CDR1 is LGHDT, CDR2 YNNKEL (reference sequence). The CDR3 has 14 amino acids. The V and J ends lost 10 bases and 0 bases, in that order; junction bases with no gene match: 5. CDR3 sequence: CATTDRASGNTIYF. The CDR3 bases are TGTGCCACTACGGACAGGGCCTCTGGAAACACCATATATTTT.

This chain uses TRBV6-4 with TRBJ2-1; the match to TRBD1 covers 8 bases. The V and J ends lost 8 bases and 7 bases, in that order; junction bases with no gene match: 7. The CDR3 sequence is 13 residues long. From germline, CDR1 is MRHNA and CDR2 SNTAGT. The CDR3 is CASAAGGMNEQFF. The CDR3, as DNA: TGTGCCAGCGCTGCAGGGGGCATGAATGAGCAGTTCTTC.

This sequence joins TRBV2 and TRBJ2-1; D remains unclear. Germline lookup yields CDR1 SNHLY and CDR2 FYNNEI. The CDR3 loop spans 12 amino acids. The ends were cut back, 6 bases at V and 3 bases at J, with 6 bases in the middle. CDR3 sequence reads: CASRQDYNEQFF. The CDR3 nucleotides are TGTGCCAGCAGACAAGACTACAATGAGCAGTTCTTC.

CDR3 region: CASSIGADTQYF. DNA for the CDR3: TGTGCCAGCAGCATCGGGGCAGATACGCAGTATTTT. The chain is built from TRBV7-9 and TRBJ2-3; weak D call: TRBD2 (5 bases). CDR1 is SEHNR, CDR2 FQNEAQ, per germline (reference sequence). The V gene lost 5 bases and the J gene lost 4 bases, with 7 bases spanning the gap. The CDR3 is 12 residues long.

This chain links TRBV4-3 with TRBJ1-4; 7 positions match TRBD1. The V gene end was trimmed by 4 bases and the J gene end by 8 bases; junction bases not matched to a gene: 7. The CDR3 contains 14 residues. Germline V lookup: CDR1 LGHNA, CDR2 YSLEER. The CDR3 nucleotides read TGCGCCAGCAGCCTCGACAGGGTGGGGGAAAAACTGTTTTTT. Translation gives CASSLDRVGEKLFF.

Details on this clone: Other nucleotide sequences from this sample produce the same CDR3. The chain uses TRBV3-1 (or the pseudogene TRBV3-2) and TRBJ2-7, with 7 bases lining up with TRBD2. The germline V gene encodes CDR1 LGHDT and CDR2 YNNKEL (reference sequence). The CDR3 sequence is 13 residues long. V trimming: 3 bases; J trimming: 3 bases; junction bases outside the gene matches: 2. Here the CDR3 DNA reads TGTGCCAGCAGCCAGCGGGGGAGCTACGAGCAGTACTTC. Its protein product is CASSQRGSYEQYF.

This clone was recorded once. The gene calls are TRBV7-8 and TRBJ1-2, with 8 bases lining up with TRBD1. The trim removed 2 bases at V and 8 bases at J, leaving 7 bases unmatched. Germline CDR1 is SGHVS and CDR2 is FQNEAQ. The CDR3 loop spans 14 amino acids. Written as DNA, the CDR3 is TGTGCCAGCAGCTTATCTGACAGGGGATACGGCTACACCTTC. Translation: CASSLSDRGYGYTF.